Shown below are 13 T cell receptor beta chains from a single sample sequenced in a study of T cell responses to AZD1222 COVID-19 vaccine. Some clones are missing from TCRdb's copy, which holds only in-frame ones; the method was immunoSEQ multiplex PCR. This sample has 120,000 or so clones, with roughly 86% found just once. Sequencing used peripheral blood, obtained 28 days after the second AZD1222 dose. The receptors stem from an adult who received the AZD1222 COVID-19 vaccine.

The rearrangement joins TRBV6-1 to TRBJ1-2, with D hard to call. Germline CDR1 reads MNHNS; CDR2 reads SASEGT. This CDR3 is built from 14 residues. The V gene lost 2 bases and the J gene lost 4 bases, with 11 bases spanning the gap. The CDR3: CASSESHRSYGYTF. CDR3 nucleotides: TGTGCCAGCAGTGAAAGTCACAGAAGCTATGGCTACACCTTC.

This clone appeared a few times. The rearrangement links TRBV3-1 (or the pseudogene TRBV3-2) to TRBJ1-2, with D possibly matching TRBD1 (5 bases). CDR3 length equals 13 residues. The V gene's germline CDR1 is LGHDT and CDR2 YNNKEL (reference sequence). Deletions cut 10 bases from V and 3 bases from J, with 15 bases between. CDR3 coding DNA: TGTGCCACCGGAGCGGGGGGTCACTATGGCTACACCTTC. This codes for CATGAGGHYGYTF.

The chain has TRBV4-1 and TRBJ2-3; 10 bases line up with TRBD2. The length of the CDR3 is 16 residues. From germline, CDR1 is MGHRA and CDR2 YSYEKL. With V trimmed by 2 bases and J by 1 base, 3 bases remained unmatched. CDR3 DNA: TGCGCCAGCAGCCAAACCGGGACTAGCGGCACAGATACGCAGTATTTT. Translating it yields CASSQTGTSGTDTQYF.

CDR3 in amino acids: CASSETGTSETGELFF. The CDR3 DNA reads as TGTGCCAGCAGCGAGACCGGGACTAGCGAGACCGGGGAGCTGTTTTTT. This chain connects TRBV11-2 to TRBJ2-2; 10 positions match TRBD2. This CDR3 is 16 amino acids long. V shed 5 bases, J shed 5 bases, and the junction held 8 bases outside the gene matches. CDR1 and CDR2 from the germline V gene are SGHAT and FQNNGV.

The genes are TRBV19 and TRBJ1-2; TRBD1 aligns across 9 bases. Looked up from germline, CDR1 is LNHDA and CDR2 is SQIVND (reference sequence). Unmatched junction bases numbered 5, after V lost 6 bases and J lost 3 bases. The CDR3 sequence is 14 residues long. The DNA of the CDR3 is TGTGCCAGTAGGGGCACAGGGGGCCACTATGGCTACACCTTC. It yields the protein CASRGTGGHYGYTF.

The chain employs TRBV3-1 (or the pseudogene TRBV3-2) and TRBJ2-1; D uncertain. The CDR3 consists of 11 residues. Between the trimmed V and J ends, which lost 2 bases and 9 bases, there was a span of 5 bases. Germline loops: CDR1 LGHDT, CDR2 YNNKEL (reference sequence). The CDR3 loop reads CASSQRAEQFF. Here the CDR3 DNA reads TGTGCCAGCAGCCAACGGGCTGAGCAGTTCTTC.

V gene TRBV5-1 combines with J gene TRBJ2-5; D is uncertain. This CDR3 comprises 15 residues. The V gene lost 0 bases and the J gene lost 0 bases, with 9 bases spanning the gap. Germline-derived CDR1 and CDR2 are SGHRS and YFSETQ. The CDR3 DNA follows: TGCGCCAGCAGCTTGGCGGCCAGAAACCAAGAGACCCAGTACTTC. It translates to CASSLAARNQETQYF.

On this clone itself: Different DNA sequences within this sample yield the same CDR3. The V call is TRBV5-1, the J call TRBJ1-4; D remains ambiguous. The V end lost 0 bases, the J end lost 0 bases, and 3 bases lay between the germline ends. CDR3 length: 14 amino acids. Germline loops: CDR1 SGHRS, CDR2 YFSETQ. In DNA, the CDR3 is TGCGCCAGCAGCTTGGGAGCAACTAATGAAAAACTGTTTTTT. It is translated as CASSLGATNEKLFF.

The chain employs TRBV28 and TRBJ2-5; D is unresolved. The germline CDR1 and CDR2 sequences are MDHEN and SYDVKM. The CDR3 has 12 amino acids. Trimming left V 7 bases short and J 5 bases short, with 11 bases between. The CDR3 protein is CASNSLGETQYF. CDR3 DNA: TGTGCCAGCAATTCGCTCGGGGAGACCCAGTACTTC.

V is TRBV4-1 and J is TRBJ1-2, with D maybe TRBD1 (5 bases). Looked up from germline, CDR1 is MGHRA and CDR2 is YSYEKL. The CDR3 totals 16 residues. Trimming took 0 bases from V and 4 from J, leaving 15 bases between them. The CDR3, as DNA: TGCGCCAGCAGCCAAGATGAGGGGTCGGGGAGCTATGGCTACACCTTC. Amino acid sequence: CASSQDEGSGSYGYTF.

The V and J genes are TRBV7-9 and TRBJ2-3; TRBD2 aligns across 11 bases. This CDR3 has 17 residues. Looked up from germline, CDR1 is SEHNR and CDR2 is FQNEAQ (reference sequence). V was clipped by 5 bases and J by 3 bases; unmatched bases: 10. In DNA, the CDR3 is TGTGCCAGCAGCCCCGACCGACTAGCGGGGCGAACAGATACGCAGTATTTT. Its protein is CASSPDRLAGRTDTQYF.

The V call is TRBV7-2, the J call TRBJ2-7, with D possibly called TRBD1 or TRBD2 (5 bases each). The CDR3 runs to 14 residues. V gave up 5 bases and J gave up 2 bases, with 13 bases separating them. Germline V CDR1 and CDR2: SGHTA, FQGNSA. CDR3 nucleotide sequence: TGTGCCAGCAGCGTGGGACCCAAGCCCTACGAGCAGTACTTC. It translates to CASSVGPKPYEQYF.

J is TRBJ1-2 and V is TRBV5-1; D remains unclear. Germline V gene data show CDR1 as SGHRS and CDR2 as YFSETQ. The CDR3 contains 12 residues. V was trimmed by 2 bases and J by 6 bases, leaving 8 bases between them. The CDR3 DNA reads TGCGCCAGCAGCTTTATGGGTCATGGCTACACCTTC. Translated, it gives CASSFMGHGYTF.